Below are 26 T cell receptor beta chains sequenced from a single sample in a study of CD8+CD57+ T cells in acquired aplastic anemia. Profiles of TCR beta VDJ and CDR3 were generated from a genomic DNA template. TCRdb re-called the reads through MiXCR, storing one row per CDR3 protein. The data contain 200,000 to 250,000 distinct CDR3 sequences, about a third of them singletons. The sequencing input was sorted CD4+, CD8+, or CD8+CD57+ T cells (not recorded which) from PBMCs. These receptors came from a human donor in good health, serving as a control.

This sequence joins TRBV6-1 and TRBJ1-1, with D possibly matching TRBD1 (6 bases). V was cut by 11 bases and J by 4 bases, with 17 bases left in between. Germline V gene lookup returns CDR1 MNHNS and CDR2 SASEGT. This CDR3 has 13 amino acids. CDR3 nucleotides: TGTGCCGGCACCGTATCAGGGGTCACTGAAGCTTTCTTT. It encodes CAGTVSGVTEAFF.

V and J are TRBV7-9 and TRBJ1-1, with D possibly matching TRBD1 (6 bases). Germline loops: CDR1 SEHNR, CDR2 FQNEAQ (reference sequence). This CDR3 is 14 amino acids long. V lost 5 bases and J lost 5, with 15 bases in between. The CDR3 region has the DNA TGTGCCAGCAGCCCCAGGGGACCGGGGACTGAAGCTTTCTTT. Residues: CASSPRGPGTEAFF.

This clonotype was seen at least ten times. This chain links TRBV15 with TRBJ2-1; D not resolved. This CDR3 is built from 16 residues. CDR1 is LNHNV, CDR2 YYDKDF, per germline (reference sequence). Trimming shortened V by 3 bases and J by 4 bases, and 16 bases separated the two germline ends. For the CDR3, the DNA is TGTGCCACCAGCAGGCAGACCCAGACGATATACAATGAGCAGTTCTTC. Protein product: CATSRQTQTIYNEQFF.

The chain has TRBV5-4 and TRBJ1-2; a weak D match, TRBD1 (6 bases). Trimming took off 1 base at V and 1 base at J, with 14 bases between the two ends. From germline, CDR1 is SGHNT and CDR2 YYREEE (reference sequence). This CDR3 spans 16 amino acids. The CDR3 sequence: CASSLMGGPHNYGYTF. The CDR3 DNA follows: TGTGCCAGCAGCTTGATGGGGGGGCCCCATAACTATGGCTACACCTTC.

The V call is TRBV10-3, the J call TRBJ1-2; no clear D gene. Trimming removed 0 bases from V and 0 bases from J, with 8 bases in between. Germline values: CDR1 ENHRY, CDR2 SYGVKD. The length of the CDR3 is 15 residues. Written as DNA, the CDR3 is TGTGCCATCAGTGAGTCGCCACAAACTAACTATGGCTACACCTTC. Residues: CAISESPQTNYGYTF.

V and J are TRBV29-1 and TRBJ1-2; D gene ambiguous. CDR1 is SQVTM, CDR2 ANQGSEA, per germline. CDR3 length equals 14 residues. Between the trimmed V and J ends, which lost 1 base and 4 bases, there was a span of 13 bases. The CDR3, as DNA: TGCAGCGTTGAAGCCGGGGTCATTTGCTATGGCTACACCTTC. Encoded protein: CSVEAGVICYGYTF.

This clonotype was picked up many times. V gene TRBV9 combines with J gene TRBJ2-1, with D unclear. The germline V gene encodes CDR1 SGDLS and CDR2 YYNGEE. This CDR3 contains 16 residues. The ends were cut back, 3 bases at V and 5 bases at J, with 18 bases in the middle. This CDR3 reads CASSDVLDLPHNEQFF. The CDR3 nucleotides are TGTGCCAGCAGCGACGTATTGGACCTACCACACAATGAGCAGTTCTTC.

Note on this clonotype: A much larger clone sits a single nucleotide away, making a read error possible. The missing conserved phenylalanine or tryptophan at the end of this CDR3 makes a read error likely. V and J are TRBV5-4 and TRBJ1-2; D not certain. The V end lost 4 bases, the J end lost 6 bases, and 16 bases lay between the germline ends. Germline lookup yields CDR1 SGHNT and CDR2 YYREEE (reference sequence). The CDR3 contains 14 residues. Written as DNA, the CDR3 is TGTGCCAGCAGCCAAAGAGGGAGAAGGGATGGCTACACCTCC. Translating it yields CASSQRGRRDGYTS.

This clonotype occurred many times. The V and J genes are TRBV7-9 and TRBJ2-7, with a possible D match to TRBD1 (6 bases). CDR1 is SEHNR, CDR2 FQNEAQ, per germline (reference sequence). V was shortened by 2 bases and J by 0 bases, with 8 bases between the two germline ends. CDR3 length: 14 amino acids. CDR3 in amino acids: CASSLYRDSYEQYF. In DNA form, the CDR3 reads TGTGCCAGCAGCTTATACAGGGACTCCTACGAGCAGTACTTC.

This chain links TRBV20-1 with TRBJ1-6; 8 bases line up with TRBD1. Germline CDR1 DFQATT, CDR2 SNEGSKA (reference sequence). The CDR3 is 15 residues long. V dropped 5 bases and J dropped 5; count of bases not matched to a gene: 8. The CDR3 DNA follows: TGCAGTGCTCCGAGGGACAGGAGAAATAATTCACCCCTCCACTTT. Its protein is CSAPRDRRNNSPLHF.

There are a few counts of this clonotype. The rearrangement links TRBV5-1 to TRBJ2-7; tentative D call: TRBD1 (6 bases). Germline CDR1 SGHRS, CDR2 YFSETQ. This CDR3 contains 16 residues. The V end lost 3 bases, the J end lost 0 bases, and 16 bases lay between the germline ends. The CDR3 DNA reads TGCGCCAGCAGCTGGAAACCGGGACAAAACTCCTACGAGCAGTACTTC. Translating gives CASSWKPGQNSYEQYF.

The chain combines TRBV19 with TRBJ1-4, with 10 bases matching TRBD1. CDR1 LNHDA and CDR2 SQIVND come from the germline V gene (reference sequence). V shed 7 bases and J 1 base; nucleotides not matched to a gene: 12. CDR3 length: 18 amino acids. The CDR3 protein is CASKRSAGTGVTNEKLFF. CDR3 bases: TGTGCCAGTAAAAGGTCCGCGGGGACAGGGGTAACTAATGAAAAACTGTTTTTT.

This chain joins TRBV6-4 and TRBJ1-5; TRBD1 matches at 7 bases. The V and J ends lost 2 bases and 6 bases, in that order; junction bases with no gene match: 22. Germline V gene lookup returns CDR1 MRHNA and CDR2 SNTAGT. The length of the CDR3 is 20 residues. CDR3 loop: CASSDDSYIFSRGIGQPQHF. CDR3 nucleotides: TGTGCCAGCAGTGACGACTCTTATATATTTTCCAGGGGGATCGGTCAGCCCCAGCATTTT.

This clonotype was detected ten times or more. The chain couples TRBV19 to TRBJ2-5; D remains unclear. Germline values: CDR1 LNHDA, CDR2 SQIVND (reference sequence). CDR3 length: 14 amino acids. The V and J ends lost 4 bases and 1 base respectively, with 10 bases between them. CDR3 bases: TGTGCCAGTAGTACAGACTGGTCCCAAGAGACCCAGTACTTC. It specifies CASSTDWSQETQYF. The full variable domain, rest sourced from reference TRBV19 and TRBJ2-5, is DGGITQSPKYLFRKEGQNVTLSCEQNLNHDAMYWYRQDPGQGLRLIYYSQIVNDFQKGDIAEGYSVSREKKESFPLTVTSAQKNPTAFYLCASSTDWSQETQYFGPGTRLLVL.

This clonotype was seen repeatedly, ten times or more. The chain recombines TRBV4-1 with TRBJ2-3; D unclear. The CDR3 contains 13 residues. Per germline, CDR1 MGHRA and CDR2 YSYEKL. V gave up 4 bases and J gave up 5 bases, with 10 bases separating them. CDR3 coding DNA: TGCGCCAGCAGCCTCAGAGGCGGAGATACGCAGTATTTT. This translates into CASSLRGGDTQYF.

This clonotype was observed at least ten times. This chain connects TRBV20-1 to TRBJ2-3, with 10 positions matching TRBD2. The CDR3 spans 14 residues. Germline CDR1 reads DFQATT; CDR2 reads SNEGSKA (reference sequence). The V segment lost 1 base and the J segment 7 bases; nucleotides outside the gene matches: 5. In DNA form, the CDR3 reads TGCAGTGCTAGAGGAACTAGCGGGGCCCATACGCAGTATTTT. It yields the protein CSARGTSGAHTQYF.

Only a few counts were recorded for this clonotype. V usage is TRBV20-1 and J usage is TRBJ2-1; 9 bases agree with TRBD2. Trimming removed 0 bases from V and 9 bases from J; junction bases left unmatched: 15. Germline CDR1 DFQATT, CDR2 SNEGSKA (reference sequence). The length of the CDR3 is 17 residues. CDR3 DNA sequence: TGCAGTGCTAGAGACAGCCTCGGCGCGGGAGGGCCGGGTGAGCAGTTCTTC. Amino acids: CSARDSLGAGGPGEQFF.

V and J are TRBV19 and TRBJ1-2; 8 nucleotides line up with TRBD1. After removal of 5 bases from V and 4 bases from J, the junction contained 12 bases not matched to a gene. CDR3 size: 16 residues. Germline values: CDR1 LNHDA, CDR2 SQIVND (reference sequence). CDR3 sequence: CASSPFQGAQAYGYTF. The CDR3 DNA is TGTGCCAGTAGTCCCTTCCAGGGGGCTCAGGCCTATGGCTACACCTTC.

With regard to this clonotype: A clone one base away is much larger, so this may be a read error. The chain links TRBV11-2 to TRBJ1-4; 8 bases map to TRBD1. After removal of 8 bases from V and 0 bases from J, the junction contained 8 bases not matched to a gene. This CDR3 has 16 amino acids. The germline gives CDR1 SGHAT, CDR2 FQNNGV. Here the CDR3 reads CASGGAGGPTNEKLFF. The CDR3, as DNA: TGTGCCAGCGGTGGGGCAGGGGGCCCAACTAATGAAAAACTGTTTTTT.

At least ten counts were recorded for this clonotype. The chain recombines TRBV6-6 with TRBJ1-2, with 9 bases identical to TRBD1. Germline V gives CDR1 MNHNY, CDR2 SVGAGI (reference sequence). With V trimmed by 2 bases and J by 4 bases, 11 bases remained unmatched. This CDR3 has 17 amino acids. The CDR3 loop reads CASSYLRTGGSGYGYTF. The DNA of the CDR3 is TGTGCCAGCAGTTACCTACGAACAGGGGGCTCTGGCTATGGCTACACCTTC.

The chain recombines TRBV12-3 or TRBV12-4 with TRBJ1-1; the D gene is possibly TRBD1 (6 bases). The CDR3 extends over 15 amino acids. Trimming took 4 bases from V and 1 from J, leaving 13 bases between them. CDR3 DNA sequence: TGTGCCAGCAGTTCTCCGTCGGGACAGAACACTGAAGCTTTCTTT. This gives the protein CASSSPSGQNTEAFF.

V is TRBV6-1 and J is TRBJ2-7; no firm D call. The ends were cut back, 8 bases at V and 0 bases at J, with 14 bases in the middle. CDR1 is MNHNS, CDR2 SASEGT, per germline. The CDR3 is made up of 14 amino acids. The CDR3 reads CASLSRVNSYEQYF. The CDR3 nucleotides are TGTGCCAGCTTGTCTCGGGTCAACTCCTACGAGCAGTACTTC.

The chain couples TRBV10-3 to TRBJ1-5; unclear D gene. The V gene lost 5 bases and the J gene lost 4 bases, with 15 bases spanning the gap. The CDR3 is made up of 15 amino acids. The germline V gene has CDR1 ENHRY and CDR2 SYGVKD. CDR3 region: CAISYSRPSNQPQHF. As DNA, the CDR3 is TGTGCCATCAGTTACTCAAGACCGTCAAATCAGCCCCAGCATTTT.

The chain uses TRBV5-1 and TRBJ2-1; perhaps TRBD2 as D (6 bases). The CDR3 sequence is 15 residues long. Germline CDR1 reads SGHRS; CDR2 reads YFSETQ. V lost 4 bases and J lost 6, with 17 bases in between. Here the CDR3 reads CASSLGLGGSNEQFF. In DNA form, the CDR3 reads TGCGCCAGCAGCCTCGGCCTCGGAGGGTCCAATGAGCAGTTCTTC.

This clonotype was seen ten or more times. The rearrangement uses TRBV24-1 and TRBJ2-2; D is unresolved. Germline-derived CDR1 and CDR2 are KGHDR and SFDVKD. V dropped 5 bases and J dropped 7 bases, with 10 bases sitting between them. The CDR3 is 13 residues long. CDR3 bases: TGTGCCACCAGTGGCTTTGGCGTCGGGGAGCTGTTTTTT. This encodes CATSGFGVGELFF.

The chain carries TRBV5-1 and TRBJ2-1; 13 nucleotides line up with TRBD2. CDR1 is SGHRS, CDR2 YFSETQ, per germline. J gave up 8 bases and V 5 bases, and 4 bases lay outside the gene matches. The CDR3 length is 14 residues. This chain's CDR3 is CASRLAGGTDEQFF. The DNA of the CDR3 is TGCGCCAGCAGACTAGCGGGGGGGACCGATGAGCAGTTCTTC. The full variable domain, completed using reference TRBV5-1 and TRBJ2-1, is KAGVTQTPRYLIKTRGQQVTLSCSPISGHRSVSWYQQTPGQGLQFLFEYFSETQRNKGNFPGRFSGRQFSNSRSEMNVSTLELGDSALYLCASRLAGGTDEQFFGPGTRLTVL.